The 27 T cell receptor beta chains in this list originate from one sample, sequenced in a study of blood T cell repertoires in COVID-19. Repertoires were generated with immunoSEQ multiplex PCR, while TCRdb's copy carries only in-frame clones and drops some. The sample carries 200,000 or so clones, 85% recorded once. Sequenced: peripheral blood. These receptors were taken from a man in his sixties with COVID-19, enrolled during active disease.

Worth noting for this clone: As the CDR3 is not closed by the conserved phenylalanine or tryptophan, this likely results from a read error. No DNA is shown, since the ends of the CDR3 on it are uncertain; the CDR3 is the one TCRdb lists. The chain is built from TRBV6-1 and TRBJ1-2; the D call in the table, TRBD1, was not verified against the DNA. Germline-derived CDR1 and CDR2 are MNHNS and SASEGT. From its first to its last residue, the CDR3 has 11 amino acids. The CDR3 region is CASSEATGYFE.

The chain carries TRBV7-2 and TRBJ1-2; a possible D gene is TRBD1 (5 bases). The CDR3 totals 14 residues. CDR1 SGHTA and CDR2 FQGNSA come from the germline V gene. V dropped 2 bases and J dropped 4 bases, with 11 bases sitting between them. The CDR3 DNA is TGTGCCAGCAGCTTAACCCAGGGAGGCTATGGCTACACCTTC. Translation gives CASSLTQGGYGYTF.

The chain is built from TRBV2 and TRBJ2-5; 9 bases match TRBD1. Germline assignment: CDR1 SNHLY and CDR2 FYNNEI. The ends lost 3 bases at V and 7 bases at J; junction bases unmatched: 6. The CDR3 extends over 14 amino acids. CDR3 sequence: CASSEGQGTGTQYF. The CDR3 DNA reads TGTGCCAGCAGTGAGGGACAGGGAACGGGGACCCAGTACTTC.

The sample holds a few counts of this clone. V is TRBV19 and J is TRBJ1-6; D call uncertain. CDR3 length equals 15 residues. Germline loops: CDR1 LNHDA, CDR2 SQIVND (reference sequence). V was shortened by 3 bases and J by 6 bases, with 12 bases between the two germline ends. The CDR3 coding sequence is TGTGCCAGTAGTATTGGCCAGCGGGTTAATTCACCCCTCCACTTT. Protein sequence: CASSIGQRVNSPLHF.

V gene TRBV15 combines with J gene TRBJ1-1; the D gene is possibly TRBD1 (6 bases). Trimming shortened V by 0 bases and J by 4 bases, and 15 bases separated the two germline ends. Germline CDR1 LNHNV, CDR2 YYDKDF (reference sequence). The CDR3 contains 16 residues. CDR3 amino acids: CATSRDTGGSGTEAFF. The CDR3 coding sequence is TGTGCCACCAGCAGAGATACGGGGGGCTCAGGCACTGAAGCTTTCTTT.

This chain uses TRBV28 with TRBJ1-6; 10 nucleotides match TRBD1. The CDR3 runs to 16 residues. CDR1 MDHEN and CDR2 SYDVKM come from the germline V gene. With 2 bases clipped from V and 2 bases from J, the junction kept 0 bases outside the gene matches. In nucleotides, the CDR3 is TGTGCCAGCAGTTTAGGGACAGGGGCCTATAATTCACCCCTCCACTTT. Protein sequence: CASSLGTGAYNSPLHF.

The CDR3 here is CASSVGQAGFQPQHF. CDR3 nucleotide sequence: TGTGCCAGTAGTGTGGGACAGGCGGGATTTCAGCCCCAGCATTTT. This chain uses TRBV19 with TRBJ1-5; TRBD1 matches 8 bases. The CDR3 loop spans 15 amino acids. Germline V gene data show CDR1 as LNHDA and CDR2 as SQIVND (reference sequence). V trimming: 5 bases; J trimming: 6 bases; junction bases outside the gene matches: 9.

The rearrangement uses TRBV15 and TRBJ1-6, with 9 bases matching TRBD1. J was trimmed by 0 bases and V by 5 bases; bases with no gene match: 11. The CDR3 has 19 amino acids. Germline V gives CDR1 LNHNV, CDR2 YYDKDF (reference sequence). The CDR3: CATSAGTGRFSSYNSPLHF. Written as DNA, the CDR3 is TGTGCCACCAGCGCAGGGACAGGGAGGTTTAGCTCCTATAATTCACCCCTCCACTTT.

In this sample, this clone turned up once. This sequence joins TRBV12-3 or TRBV12-4 and TRBJ2-2; the D is unclear. Trimming cost V 7 bases and J 10 bases, with 16 bases left between them. This CDR3 is built from 13 residues. The CDR3 DNA is TGTGCCAGCACCACAAATTCAGTGGCGGAGCTGTTTTTT. The encoded protein is CASTTNSVAELFF.

This rearrangement joins TRBV6-5 to TRBJ1-2; 10 bases fit TRBD1. The junction had 7 bases not matched to a gene; V was cut back by 5 bases and J by 7 bases. CDR3 size: 14 residues. The V gene's germline CDR1 is MNHEY and CDR2 SVGAGI. This CDR3 reads CASSPDRGRRGYTF. The CDR3 DNA reads TGTGCCAGCAGTCCCGACAGGGGGCGACGTGGCTACACCTTC.

This chain joins TRBV27 and TRBJ1-5; D uncertain. The germline gives CDR1 MNHEY, CDR2 SMNVEV (reference sequence). The CDR3 consists of 14 residues. With 5 bases removed from V and 3 bases from J, the gap between germline ends came to 11 bases. The DNA of the CDR3 is TGTGCCAGCAGTCCCACGGGGTTCAATCAGCCCCAGCATTTT. Amino acid sequence: CASSPTGFNQPQHF.

This clone was detected once. V gene TRBV5-1 combines with J gene TRBJ2-5; 12 positions match TRBD1. The CDR3 sequence is 16 residues long. Germline loops: CDR1 SGHRS, CDR2 YFSETQ. The trim removed 4 bases at V and 1 base at J, leaving 5 bases unmatched. CDR3 region: CASSRDRGRGQETQYF. The CDR3 region has the DNA TGCGCCAGCAGCCGGGACAGGGGGCGAGGCCAAGAGACCCAGTACTTC.

The chain has TRBV27 and TRBJ1-5; D remains ambiguous. V was trimmed by 5 bases and J by 2 bases, leaving 22 bases between them. The CDR3 contains 18 residues. The germline V gene has CDR1 MNHEY and CDR2 SMNVEV (reference sequence). The CDR3 protein is CASSHRPNWAEGNQPQHF. In DNA, the CDR3 is TGTGCCAGCAGTCATCGCCCAAACTGGGCGGAGGGCAATCAGCCCCAGCATTTT.

The V gene is TRBV30, the J gene TRBJ2-7; D is perhaps TRBD1 (6 bases). The CDR3 sequence is 14 residues long. The germline V gene has CDR1 GTSNPN and CDR2 SVGIG (reference sequence). V was pared by 2 bases and J by 2 bases, with 13 bases between. The CDR3 reads CAWSRIGQPYEQYF. DNA for the CDR3: TGTGCCTGGAGTCGGATTGGACAGCCCTACGAGCAGTACTTC.

This clone occurred a few times. J is TRBJ1-5 and V is TRBV6-5; D unresolved. There are 15 residues in the CDR3. Looked up from germline, CDR1 is MNHEY and CDR2 is SVGAGI. V lost 0 bases, J lost 3 bases, and 9 bases lay in between. The CDR3 here is CASSYSLGNNQPQHF. In DNA form, the CDR3 reads TGTGCCAGCAGTTACTCGCTTGGCAACAATCAGCCCCAGCATTTT.

This chain joins TRBV5-1 and TRBJ2-3; TRBD1 agrees at 7 bases. With 4 bases clipped from V and 4 bases from J, the junction kept 6 bases outside the gene matches. Germline-derived CDR1 and CDR2 are SGHRS and YFSETQ. This CDR3 has 14 amino acids. CDR3 bases: TGCGCCAGCAGCACACGACAGGGATCAGATACGCAGTATTTT. It specifies CASSTRQGSDTQYF.

The chain employs TRBV9 and TRBJ1-5; D ambiguous. This CDR3 is 13 amino acids long. The V gene's germline CDR1 is SGDLS and CDR2 YYNGEE. V was clipped by 0 bases and J by 2 bases, with 3 bases between them. DNA of the CDR3: TGTGCCAGCAGCGTAGCGGGCAATCAGCCCCAGCATTTT. This encodes CASSVAGNQPQHF. The full variable domain, its missing parts supplied by reference TRBV9 and TRBJ1-5, is DSGVTQTPKHLITATGQRVTLRCSPRSGDLSVYWYQQSLDQGLQFLIQYYNGEERAKGNILERFSAQQFPDLHSELNLSSLELGDSALYFCASSVAGNQPQHFGDGTRLSIL.

The V call is TRBV30, the J call TRBJ2-7, with 11 bases lining up with TRBD1. The CDR3 covers 15 residues. V trimming: 2 bases; J trimming: 3 bases; junction bases outside the gene matches: 6. The germline CDR1 and CDR2 sequences are GTSNPN and SVGIG (reference sequence). This CDR3 is CAWSLGQGVFYEQYF. The DNA of the CDR3 is TGTGCCTGGAGTCTGGGACAGGGGGTTTTCTACGAGCAGTACTTC.

As DNA, the CDR3 is TGTGCCAGCACGGTAGCGGGAGAATCCGGGGAGCTGTTTTTT. Amino acids: CASTVAGESGELFF. The chain joins TRBV6-5 to TRBJ2-2; 9 positions agree with TRBD2. V shed 7 bases and J 6 bases; nucleotides not matched to a gene: 6. The CDR3 runs 14 residues. Per the germline V gene, CDR1 is MNHEY and CDR2 is SVGAGI.

The chain carries TRBV5-1 and TRBJ2-7, with D maybe TRBD2 (6 bases). The CDR3 runs 15 residues. Deletions cut 4 bases from V and 0 bases from J, with 14 bases between. Germline CDR1 and CDR2: SGHRS and YFSETQ. The CDR3 DNA sequence: TGCGCCAGCAGCCCGGGACGGGGGAGCTCCTACGAGCAGTACTTC. Protein sequence: CASSPGRGSSYEQYF.

Only a few counts were recorded for this clone. This CDR3 reads CASSSRTHGVYEQYF. The CDR3 DNA sequence: TGTGCCAGCAGCTCTAGAACCCACGGGGTTTACGAGCAGTACTTC. The rearrangement uses TRBV7-9 and TRBJ2-7, with D tentatively TRBD2 (5 bases). This CDR3 is 15 amino acids long. Germline CDR1 SEHNR, CDR2 FQNEAQ (reference sequence). The V gene lost 4 bases and the J gene lost 4 bases, with 17 bases spanning the gap.

This chain uses TRBV5-1 with TRBJ2-3; D remains unclear. This CDR3 comprises 16 residues. Germline V lookup: CDR1 SGHRS, CDR2 YFSETQ. V dropped 1 base and J dropped 2 bases, with 14 bases sitting between them. The CDR3 is CASSLNSPLTTDTQYF. As DNA, the CDR3 is TGCGCCAGCAGCTTGAACAGCCCCCTAACCACAGATACGCAGTATTTT.

This clone was seen once. This chain joins TRBV9 and TRBJ2-5; D call uncertain. The CDR3 is made up of 13 amino acids. Trimming shortened V by 1 base and J by 0 bases, and 4 bases separated the two germline ends. CDR1 and CDR2 from the germline V gene are SGDLS and YYNGEE. CDR3 sequence (DNA): TGTGCCAGCAGCGTATCCGACCAAGAGACCCAGTACTTC. Its protein product is CASSVSDQETQYF.

This chain's CDR3 is CASSLDRGNSPLHF. In nucleotides, the CDR3 is TGTGCCAGCTCTCTGGACAGGGGGAATTCACCCCTCCACTTT. J is TRBJ1-6 and V is TRBV18; 10 bases agree with TRBD1. The CDR3 spans 14 residues. Germline V gives CDR1 KGHSH, CDR2 LQKENI. Trimming at V came to 6 bases and at J to 7 bases, leaving 3 bases not matched to a gene.

This chain joins TRBV19 and TRBJ1-1, with 11 bases that match TRBD1. The length of the CDR3 is 15 residues. Looked up from germline, CDR1 is LNHDA and CDR2 is SQIVND (reference sequence). J was trimmed by 3 bases and V by 6 bases; bases with no gene match: 6. The CDR3 loop is CASSRGQGVDTEAFF. CDR3 coding DNA: TGTGCCAGTAGCCGGGGACAGGGGGTGGACACTGAAGCTTTCTTT.

The chain employs TRBV9 and TRBJ1-1; D is uncertain. CDR1 is SGDLS, CDR2 YYNGEE, per germline. V was trimmed by 3 bases and J by 4 bases, leaving 10 bases between them. CDR3 length equals 13 residues. CDR3 residues: CASSAPGGTEAFF. CDR3 coding DNA: TGTGCCAGCAGCGCACCGGGTGGCACTGAAGCTTTCTTT.

This chain connects TRBV5-4 to TRBJ1-6, with TRBD1 identical over 11 bases. The CDR3 is made up of 16 amino acids. Germline loops: CDR1 SGHNT, CDR2 YYREEE (reference sequence). The junction had 10 bases not matched to a gene; V was cut back by 2 bases and J by 12 bases. The CDR3 nucleotides read TGTGCCAGCAGCTTCCCGGGACAGGGGGAAAGGGAACCCCTCCACTTT. Translating it yields CASSFPGQGEREPLHF.